The 11 T cell receptor beta chains in this list originate from one sample, sequenced in a study of blood T cell repertoires in COVID-19. TCRdb keeps only in-frame clones here, not all; method: immunoSEQ multiplex PCR. This table holds 300,000 to 350,000 clones, about nine tenths found once. The source material was peripheral blood. These receptors were collected from a man between 25 and 39 years old with COVID-19, enrolled during active disease.

The rearrangement joins TRBV10-3 to TRBJ2-1; D is ambiguous. CDR3 length: 11 residues. Deletions cut 6 bases from V and 3 bases from J, with 3 bases between. Germline V CDR1 and CDR2: ENHRY, SYGVKD. The CDR3 here is CAISSYNEQFF. CDR3 nucleotides: TGTGCCATCAGCAGCTACAATGAGCAGTTCTTC.

The genes are TRBV21-1 and TRBJ2-7; the D call of TRBD1 is as the table states it, not checked on the DNA. TRBV21-1 is termed a pseudogene. The CDR3 runs to 17 residues. The CDR3 here is CASSKVTVGTGGYEQYF. The CDR3 DNA sequence: TGTGCCAGCAGCAAAGTCACGGTGGGGACAGGGGGCTACGAGCAGTACTTC.

The chain combines TRBV6-5 with TRBJ2-7; 9 bases map to TRBD2. CDR1 and CDR2 from the germline V gene are MNHEY and SVGAGI. This CDR3 is built from 14 residues. Unmatched junction bases numbered 6, after V lost 8 bases and J lost 1 base. In DNA, the CDR3 is TGTGCCAGCTCGCGGCGGGGGGGGTCCTACGAGCAGTACTTC. Its protein is CASSRRGGSYEQYF.

J is TRBJ1-6 and V is TRBV2; a possible D gene is TRBD1 (6 bases). CDR1 is SNHLY and CDR2 is FYNNEI in the germline V gene. Trimming shortened V by 6 bases and J by 4 bases, and 13 bases separated the two germline ends. The CDR3 spans 15 residues. The chain's CDR3 is CASRPRGAYNSPLHF. The DNA for the CDR3 is TGTGCCAGCAGACCTCGGGGGGCTTATAATTCACCCCTCCACTTT.

This clone has just a few counts. The chain carries TRBV4-1 and TRBJ2-5, with 10 bases lining up with TRBD1. J was trimmed by 5 bases and V by 3 bases; bases with no gene match: 6. This CDR3 spans 15 amino acids. Germline V lookup: CDR1 MGHRA, CDR2 YSYEKL. The CDR3 here is CASSQDPGQGETQYF. The CDR3 DNA reads TGCGCCAGCAGCCAGGATCCGGGACAGGGGGAGACCCAGTACTTC.

Remarks on this clone: The sample carries other DNA sequences with the same CDR3. This rearrangement joins TRBV6-5 to TRBJ1-5, with D tentatively TRBD1 (5 bases). Trimming left V 0 bases short and J 4 bases short, with 7 bases between. Germline V gene sequence: CDR1 MNHEY, CDR2 SVGAGI. CDR3 length equals 14 residues. The CDR3 DNA reads as TGTGCCAGCAGTTACTCGGAGGGGAATCAGCCCCAGCATTTT. As protein: CASSYSEGNQPQHF.

The chain links TRBV27 to TRBJ1-2; the D gene is possibly TRBD1 (5 bases). From germline, CDR1 is MNHEY and CDR2 SMNVEV (reference sequence). This CDR3 is built from 15 residues. V was cut by 6 bases and J by 0 bases, with 14 bases left in between. CDR3 sequence: CASSRTGRPNYGYTF. The CDR3 DNA reads as TGTGCCAGCAGCCGCACAGGTCGGCCTAACTATGGCTACACCTTC.

This clone was counted a few times. This chain uses TRBV27 with TRBJ1-5; D is ambiguous. The V gene lost 4 bases and the J gene lost 4 bases, with 11 bases spanning the gap. Germline CDR1 and CDR2: MNHEY and SMNVEV (reference sequence). This CDR3 spans 14 amino acids. The CDR3 bases are TGTGCCAGCAGTTCCGAAGGAGGAAATCAGCCCCAGCATTTT. It is translated as CASSSEGGNQPQHF.

The chain links TRBV4-2 to TRBJ2-1; 11 bases fit TRBD2. The CDR3 consists of 16 residues. Germline CDR1 and CDR2: LGHNA and YNFKEQ. After removal of 0 bases from V and 3 bases from J, the junction contained 1 base not matched to a gene. CDR3 sequence (DNA): TGTGCCAGCAGCCAAGATACTAGCGGGAGCTACAATGAGCAGTTCTTC. It is translated as CASSQDTSGSYNEQFF.

The chain employs TRBV7-3 and TRBJ2-7, with 8 nucleotides matching TRBD2. Germline V gives CDR1 SGHTA, CDR2 FQGTGA. V shed 1 base, J shed 3 bases, and the junction held 5 bases outside the gene matches. The CDR3 runs 15 residues. The CDR3 protein is CASSLSPGGGYEQYF. CDR3 nucleotides: TGTGCCAGCAGCTTAAGCCCCGGGGGGGGCTACGAGCAGTACTTC.

The V gene is TRBV19, the J gene TRBJ1-5; D gene uncertain. CDR3 length equals 12 residues. Trimming cost V 5 bases and J 10 bases, with 12 bases left between them. Germline V gives CDR1 LNHDA, CDR2 SQIVND (reference sequence). The CDR3 DNA is TGTGCCAGTAGTCCCGGTCCCCGTCCCCAGCATTTT. It codes for CASSPGPRPQHF.